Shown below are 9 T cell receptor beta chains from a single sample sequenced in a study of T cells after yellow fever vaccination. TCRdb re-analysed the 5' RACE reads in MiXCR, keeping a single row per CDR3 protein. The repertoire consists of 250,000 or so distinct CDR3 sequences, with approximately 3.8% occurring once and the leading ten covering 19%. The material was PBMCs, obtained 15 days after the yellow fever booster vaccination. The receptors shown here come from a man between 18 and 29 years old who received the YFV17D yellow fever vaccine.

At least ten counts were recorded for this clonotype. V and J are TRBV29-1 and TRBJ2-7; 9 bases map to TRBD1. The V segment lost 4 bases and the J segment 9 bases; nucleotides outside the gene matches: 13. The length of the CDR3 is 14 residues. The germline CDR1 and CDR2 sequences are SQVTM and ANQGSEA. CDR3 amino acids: CSVAGQGLPTMQYV. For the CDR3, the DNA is TGCAGCGTTGCCGGACAGGGGTTACCTACGATGCAGTACGTC.

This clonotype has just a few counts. The CDR3 is CASSYLGQGGGELFF. CDR3 bases: TGTGCCAGCAGTTACTTGGGACAGGGAGGCGGGGAGCTGTTTTTT. The chain couples TRBV6-5 to TRBJ2-2; the match to TRBD1 covers 9 bases. CDR1 and CDR2 from the germline V gene are MNHEY and SVGAGI. The CDR3 contains 15 residues. V lost 1 base, J lost 7 bases, and 4 bases stayed unmatched.

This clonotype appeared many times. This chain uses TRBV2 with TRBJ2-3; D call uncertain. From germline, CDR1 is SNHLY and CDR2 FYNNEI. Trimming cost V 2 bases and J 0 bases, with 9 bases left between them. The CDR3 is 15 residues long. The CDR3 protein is CASSEWAASTDTQYF. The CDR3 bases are TGTGCCAGCAGTGAATGGGCAGCTAGCACAGATACGCAGTATTTT.

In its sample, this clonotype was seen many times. CDR3 loop: CASSFLNRGWETQYF. For the CDR3, the DNA is TGTGCCAGCAGCTTTTTAAACAGAGGGTGGGAGACCCAGTACTTC. This chain joins TRBV5-6 and TRBJ2-5; D might be TRBD2 (5 bases). Germline CDR1 and CDR2: SGHDT and YYEEEE. The CDR3 runs to 15 residues. The V and J ends lost 2 bases and 5 bases respectively, with 16 bases between them.

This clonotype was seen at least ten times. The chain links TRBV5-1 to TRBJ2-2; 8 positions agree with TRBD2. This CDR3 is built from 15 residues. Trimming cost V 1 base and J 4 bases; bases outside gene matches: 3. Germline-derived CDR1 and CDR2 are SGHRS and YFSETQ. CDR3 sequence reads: CASSLRGGLTGELFF. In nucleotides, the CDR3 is TGCGCCAGCAGCTTGCGGGGGGGCCTCACCGGGGAGCTGTTTTTT.

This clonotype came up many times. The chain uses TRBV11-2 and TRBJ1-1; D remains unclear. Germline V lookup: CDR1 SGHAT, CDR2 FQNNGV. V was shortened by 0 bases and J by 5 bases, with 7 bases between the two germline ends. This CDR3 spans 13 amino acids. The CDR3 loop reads CASSLDPRTEAFF. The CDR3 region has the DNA TGTGCCAGCAGCTTAGATCCGAGAACTGAAGCTTTCTTT.

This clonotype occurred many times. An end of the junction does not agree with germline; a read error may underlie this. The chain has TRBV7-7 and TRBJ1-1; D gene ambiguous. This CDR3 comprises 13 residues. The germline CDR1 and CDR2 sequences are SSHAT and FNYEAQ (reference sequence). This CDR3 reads CASSDGVNTEAFF. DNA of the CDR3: TGTGCTAGCAGCGATGGGGTGAACACTGAAGCTTTCTTT.

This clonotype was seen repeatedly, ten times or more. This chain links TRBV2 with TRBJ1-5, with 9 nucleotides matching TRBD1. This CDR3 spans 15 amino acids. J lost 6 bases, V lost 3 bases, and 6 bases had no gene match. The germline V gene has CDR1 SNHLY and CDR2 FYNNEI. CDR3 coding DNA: TGTGCCAGCAGTGACGCGGGACAGGGTAGTCAGCCCCAGCATTTT. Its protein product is CASSDAGQGSQPQHF.

CDR3 DNA sequence: TGTGCCAGCTCACGGGGCCCGACCTACGAGCAGTACGTC. It yields the protein CASSRGPTYEQYV. The rearrangement links TRBV18 to TRBJ2-7; D is possibly TRBD1 (5 bases). The CDR3 is made up of 13 amino acids. Trimming pared 4 bases from V and 2 bases from J, leaving 9 bases between. Germline CDR1 is KGHSH and CDR2 is LQKENI.